The next 30 T cell receptor beta chains were all read from a single sample in a study of cytomegalovirus exposure and HLA in healthy donors (dated by TCRdb to the late 2010s). Preparation of the library involved the immunoSEQ multiplex PCR assay. The multiplex PCR relied on a mix of 60 forward primers for TCR Vbeta segments and 13 reverse primers for TCR Jbeta segments. TCRdb's version of the immuneACCESS table is confined to in-frame rearrangements and falls short of the full clone set. An unresolved V gene accounts for under half of the shortfall where checked; the remainder is of unknown origin. This sample is represented by about 140,000 clones; approximately 76% of them were singletons. 1.5% to 2% of the sample comes from the top ten. The source material was PBMCs. These TCRs come from a man aged 40-50 years in good health and CMV-seronegative.

This clone was recorded only once. The chain has TRBV28 and TRBJ1-2; D is perhaps TRBD1 (6 bases). Per the germline V gene, CDR1 is MDHEN and CDR2 is SYDVKM. The CDR3 extends over 12 amino acids. The V end lost 6 bases, the J end lost 2 bases, and 7 bases lay between the germline ends. DNA for the CDR3: TGTGCCAGCAGCGGACAGAACTATGGCTACACCTTC. This gives the protein CASSGQNYGYTF.

The gene calls are TRBV28 and TRBJ2-1, with TRBD2 identical over 9 bases. J gave up 8 bases and V 3 bases, and 8 bases lay outside the gene matches. Per the germline V gene, CDR1 is MDHEN and CDR2 is SYDVKM. The CDR3 extends over 15 amino acids. The CDR3 DNA is TGTGCCAGCAGTTTCGGGACTAGCCCCACCTATGAGCAGTTCTTC. Its translation: CASSFGTSPTYEQFF.

CDR3 protein: CASSPQTGGSGNTIYF. CDR3 bases: TGCGCCAGCAGCCCTCAAACAGGGGGCTCTGGAAACACCATATATTTT. The chain couples TRBV4-3 to TRBJ1-3, with 8 bases matching TRBD1. V lost 4 bases and J lost 0; bases outside the gene matches: 5. CDR3 size: 16 residues. The germline V gene encodes CDR1 LGHNA and CDR2 YSLEER.

CDR3: CASSEQGKYGYTF. The CDR3 DNA sequence: TGTGCCAGCAGTGAACAGGGGAAATATGGCTACACCTTC. The chain has TRBV6-1 and TRBJ1-2, with a tentative D call TRBD1 (6 bases). Germline assignment: CDR1 MNHNS and CDR2 SASEGT. The CDR3 length is 13 residues. Trimming pared 2 bases from V and 5 bases from J, leaving 9 bases between.

This rearrangement joins TRBV7-9 to TRBJ2-1, with a possible D match to TRBD2 (6 bases). The CDR3 has 12 amino acids. Germline-derived CDR1 and CDR2 are SEHNR and FQNEAQ (reference sequence). The V end lost 8 bases, the J end lost 7 bases, and 12 bases lay between the germline ends. CDR3 nucleotide sequence: TGTGCCAGCGGGGGGTTTAATAATGAGCAGTTCTTC. This translates into CASGGFNNEQFF.

This chain joins TRBV2 and TRBJ2-2; the match to TRBD2 covers 7 bases. The CDR3 runs 16 residues. CDR1 SNHLY and CDR2 FYNNEI come from the germline V gene. V was pared by 8 bases and J by 7 bases, with 16 bases of the junction left unmatched. The CDR3, as DNA: TGTGCCAGCTACGGGGGGACGATGGTTTTAGGCGGGGAGCTGTTTTTT. Its translation is CASYGGTMVLGGELFF.

This rearrangement joins TRBV7-9 to TRBJ1-2; possible D gene TRBD1, 6 bases. Germline V gene data show CDR1 as SEHNR and CDR2 as FQNEAQ (reference sequence). V was shortened by 11 bases and J by 0 bases, with 16 bases between the two germline ends. CDR3 size: 14 residues. CDR3 nucleotides: TGTGCCCACGAGGGGGACGATCCTAACTATGGCTACACCTTC. Protein product: CAHEGDDPNYGYTF.

This chain joins TRBV11-2 and TRBJ2-3; 10 nucleotides line up with TRBD2. J was trimmed by 3 bases and V by 6 bases; bases with no gene match: 18. Germline V gene sequence: CDR1 SGHAT, CDR2 FQNNGV. CDR3 length: 19 amino acids. The CDR3 sequence is CASSHAPLTSGARTDTQYF. The DNA of the CDR3 is TGTGCCAGCAGTCACGCCCCCCTCACTAGCGGGGCCCGGACAGATACGCAGTATTTT.

This clone appeared a few times. Other nucleotide sequences in the sample specify the same CDR3. The genes are TRBV28 and TRBJ1-5; D is unresolved. CDR1 and CDR2 (germline): MDHEN, SYDVKM. V was pared by 4 bases and J by 10 bases, with 8 bases between. The CDR3 runs to 11 residues. CDR3 residues: CASSSTRPQHF. The DNA for the CDR3 is TGTGCCAGCAGTTCTACGCGCCCCCAGCATTTT. Using reference TRBV28 and TRBJ1-5 for the parts outside the CDR3, the full variable domain is DVKVTQSSRYLVKRTGEKVFLECVQDMDHENMFWYRQDPGLGLRLIYFSYDVKMKEKGDIPEGYSVSREKKERFSLILESASTNQTSMYLCASSSTRPQHFGDGTRLSIL.

This rearrangement joins TRBV19 to TRBJ2-2, with TRBD2 matching over 7 bases. The V and J ends lost 5 bases and 6 bases, in that order; junction bases with no gene match: 9. The germline CDR1 and CDR2 sequences are LNHDA and SQIVND (reference sequence). The CDR3 runs 15 residues. As DNA, the CDR3 is TGTGCCAGTAGTCCGAAGCGGGATAGTTCCGGGGAGCTGTTTTTT. This gives the protein CASSPKRDSSGELFF.

The genes are TRBV5-8 and TRBJ2-3; 8 bases are a match to TRBD2. The germline CDR1 and CDR2 sequences are SGHTS and YDEGEE. Losses at the gene ends were 2 bases for V and 6 bases for J; bases not matched to a gene: 14. There are 17 residues in the CDR3. The CDR3, as DNA: TGTGCCAGCAGCTTAAGGCGCAGCGGGGGTCGGTACGATACGCAGTATTTT. Protein sequence: CASSLRRSGGRYDTQYF.

This clone appeared a few times. The rearrangement uses TRBV11-2 and TRBJ2-5; a weak D match, TRBD1 (6 bases). This CDR3 has 14 residues. Germline-derived CDR1 and CDR2 are SGHAT and FQNNGV. Trimming removed 5 bases from V and 5 bases from J, with 15 bases in between. CDR3 bases: TGTGCCAGCAGCCCTGGGGCAGGGGAGGAGACCCAGTACTTC. Translation: CASSPGAGEETQYF.

The chain's CDR3 is CASSLVQYTRYGYTF. CDR3 nucleotides: TGTGCCAGCAGCTTGGTACAGTACACCCGCTATGGCTACACCTTC. The rearrangement uses TRBV5-8 and TRBJ1-2; D remains unclear. The germline V gene has CDR1 SGHTS and CDR2 YDEGEE. Trimming took 0 bases from V and 4 from J, leaving 13 bases between them. This CDR3 comprises 15 residues.

This clone has just a few counts. This rearrangement joins TRBV6-5 to TRBJ1-2; D call uncertain. Trimming removed 8 bases at V and 6 bases at J, with 13 bases between. The germline V gene has CDR1 MNHEY and CDR2 SVGAGI. The CDR3 is made up of 12 amino acids. The CDR3 loop is CASGYRVDGYTF. The CDR3 nucleotides read TGTGCCAGCGGGTACCGGGTCGATGGCTACACCTTC.

J is TRBJ2-7 and V is TRBV11-3, with 14 nucleotides matching TRBD2. The germline V gene encodes CDR1 SGHNT and CDR2 YENEEA. CDR3 size: 15 residues. V dropped 5 bases and J dropped 5; count of bases not matched to a gene: 5. In nucleotides, the CDR3 is TGTGCCAGCAGCCAGGGACTAGCGGGAGAGGACGAGCAGTACTTC. It yields the protein CASSQGLAGEDEQYF. The full variable domain, its missing parts supplied by reference TRBV11-3 and TRBJ2-7, is EAGVVQSPRYKIIEKKQPVAFWCNPISGHNTLYWYLQNLGQGPELLIRYENEEAVDDSQLPKDRFSAERLKGVDSTLKIQPAELGDSAVYLCASSQGLAGEDEQYFGPGTRLTVT.

The rearrangement uses TRBV13 and TRBJ2-7, with TRBD1 identical over 10 bases. V was clipped by 4 bases and J by 5 bases; unmatched bases: 5. The germline V gene has CDR1 PRHDT and CDR2 FYEKMQ (reference sequence). The CDR3 runs 14 residues. This CDR3 is CASSSGTGEHEQYF. CDR3 DNA sequence: TGTGCCAGCAGCTCCGGGACAGGGGAGCACGAGCAGTACTTC.

V usage is TRBV2 and J usage is TRBJ2-2; 9 bases map to TRBD2. Trimming removed 4 bases from V and 5 bases from J; junction bases left unmatched: 8. Germline-derived CDR1 and CDR2 are SNHLY and FYNNEI. This CDR3 is built from 16 residues. CDR3 loop: CASSGIAGDGTGELFF. DNA of the CDR3: TGTGCCAGCAGTGGAATAGCGGGAGATGGAACCGGGGAGCTGTTTTTT.

This clone was seen only a few times. This chain links TRBV5-4 with TRBJ2-3, with 7 bases that match TRBD1. V lost 0 bases to trimming and J lost 4 bases; unmatched junction nucleotides: 8. CDR3 length: 16 amino acids. Germline CDR1 is SGHNT and CDR2 is YYREEE (reference sequence). CDR3 coding DNA: TGTGCCAGCAGCTTGGCTGGGGCAGGGACAGCAGATACGCAGTATTTT. It encodes CASSLAGAGTADTQYF.

The chain carries TRBV9 and TRBJ2-2; D call uncertain. In germline, CDR1 is SGDLS, CDR2 YYNGEE. CDR3 length: 13 amino acids. The V end was cut by 2 bases, the J end by 7 bases, with 9 bases between. DNA of the CDR3: TGTGCCAGCAGCGTGAGGAACGGCGGGGAGCTGTTTTTT. Protein: CASSVRNGGELFF.

This clone is labeled medium-sized (0.01 to 0.1%). The CDR3 loop is CATSRVSGSYNEQFF. As DNA, the CDR3 is TGTGCCACCAGCAGAGTTAGCGGGAGTTACAATGAGCAGTTCTTC. This sequence joins TRBV15 and TRBJ2-1; 9 positions agree with TRBD2. Losses at the gene ends were 1 base for V and 4 bases for J; bases not matched to a gene: 2. The CDR3 is 15 amino acids. Germline CDR1 and CDR2: LNHNV and YYDKDF (reference sequence).

The rearrangement joins TRBV5-4 to TRBJ1-1; D is undetermined. V lost 1 base and J lost 1, with 8 bases in between. Germline CDR1 SGHNT, CDR2 YYREEE (reference sequence). The CDR3 runs 14 residues. The CDR3 DNA is TGTGCCAGCAGCTTGATTGCAGGGAACACTGAAGCTTTCTTT. Its protein is CASSLIAGNTEAFF.

The chain is built from TRBV7-8 and TRBJ2-5, with no clear D. The DNA matches TRBJ2-7 better at its end, which makes the J call doubtful. The CDR3 is made up of 14 amino acids. Germline CDR1 reads SGHVS; CDR2 reads FQNEAQ. The CDR3 nucleotides read TGTGCCAGCAGCCCGGGCCCTAGCTCCTACGAGCAGTACTTC. The encoded protein is CASSPGPSSYEQYF.

The V and J genes are TRBV6-1 and TRBJ2-7; 9 nucleotides line up with TRBD1. From germline, CDR1 is MNHNS and CDR2 SASEGT. V lost 7 bases to trimming and J lost 5 bases; unmatched junction nucleotides: 9. The CDR3 has 14 amino acids. The DNA for the CDR3 is TGTGCCAGCATAACCGGGACAGGGCTCAACGAGCAGTACTTC. Residues: CASITGTGLNEQYF.

The V gene is TRBV5-5, the J gene TRBJ2-7; the match to TRBD2 covers 11 bases. V was clipped by 0 bases and J by 7 bases; unmatched bases: 12. CDR1 is SGHKS, CDR2 YYEKEE, per germline (reference sequence). The CDR3 sequence is 17 residues long. The CDR3 region has the DNA TGTGCCAGCAGCTTGGGTTGGGTAGCGGGAGGGCTTCTGGAGCAGTACTTC. It yields the protein CASSLGWVAGGLLEQYF. Drawing the rest from reference TRBV5-5 and TRBJ2-7, the complete variable domain is DAGVTQSPTHLIKTRGQQVTLRCSPISGHKSVSWYQQVLGQGPQFIFQYYEKEERGRGNFPDRFSARQFPNYSSELNVNALLLGDSALYLCASSLGWVAGGLLEQYFGPGTRLTVT.

J is TRBJ2-3 and V is TRBV9; 8 bases fit TRBD2. V gave up 4 bases and J gave up 2 bases; unmatched junction bases: 9. Germline loops: CDR1 SGDLS, CDR2 YYNGEE. CDR3 length: 16 residues. The CDR3 nucleotides read TGTGCCAGCAGCCCGCGGGGGGTCCTCCCCACAGATACGCAGTATTTT. This gives the protein CASSPRGVLPTDTQYF.

This chain uses TRBV7-9 with TRBJ2-1, with 8 bases aligning to TRBD2. Germline V gene sequence: CDR1 SEHNR, CDR2 FQNEAQ (reference sequence). V shed 5 bases and J 3 bases; nucleotides not matched to a gene: 6. The CDR3 is 15 amino acids. The CDR3: CASSPERGNYNEQFF. CDR3 sequence (DNA): TGTGCCAGCAGCCCAGAGCGGGGGAACTACAATGAGCAGTTCTTC.

The V gene is TRBV7-9, the J gene TRBJ2-2; 8 bases map to TRBD1. This CDR3 has 17 amino acids. The trim removed 2 bases at V and 0 bases at J, leaving 5 bases unmatched. Germline loops: CDR1 SEHNR, CDR2 FQNEAQ (reference sequence). This CDR3 is CASSLLPTGANTGELFF. The CDR3 coding sequence is TGTGCCAGCAGCTTACTTCCGACAGGGGCGAACACCGGGGAGCTGTTTTTT.

This clone was seen a handful of times. The chain couples TRBV7-3 to TRBJ2-5; D is perhaps TRBD2 (6 bases). V dropped 4 bases and J dropped 2 bases, with 8 bases sitting between them. Germline-derived CDR1 and CDR2 are SGHTA and FQGTGA. The CDR3 loop spans 13 amino acids. CDR3 bases: TGTGCCAGCAGCTCCGGGACTCAAGAGACCCAGTACTTC. Translating it yields CASSSGTQETQYF.

The chain uses TRBV27 and TRBJ1-4; TRBD1 agrees at 12 bases. The CDR3 extends over 16 amino acids. V gave up 6 bases and J gave up 7 bases; unmatched junction bases: 9. Germline values: CDR1 MNHEY, CDR2 SMNVEV (reference sequence). CDR3 amino acids: CASSNSGTGGFEKLFF. The DNA of the CDR3 is TGTGCCAGCAGCAACTCCGGGACAGGGGGCTTTGAAAAACTGTTTTTT.

This clone was seen a single time. This chain uses TRBV7-2 with TRBJ2-5; 8 positions match TRBD2. CDR1 and CDR2 (germline): SGHTA, FQGNSA. The CDR3 extends over 13 amino acids. J was trimmed by 7 bases and V by 5 bases; bases with no gene match: 6. The CDR3 here is CASSHPGLGTQYF. The CDR3 nucleotides are TGTGCCAGCAGCCACCCGGGACTAGGGACCCAGTACTTC. The variable domain in full, completed from reference TRBV7-2 and TRBJ2-5, reads GAGVSQSPSNKVTEKGKDVELRCDPISGHTALYWYRQSLGQGLEFLIYFQGNSAPDKSGLPSDRFSAERTGGSVSTLTIQRTQQEDSAVYLCASSHPGLGTQYFGPGTRLLVL.